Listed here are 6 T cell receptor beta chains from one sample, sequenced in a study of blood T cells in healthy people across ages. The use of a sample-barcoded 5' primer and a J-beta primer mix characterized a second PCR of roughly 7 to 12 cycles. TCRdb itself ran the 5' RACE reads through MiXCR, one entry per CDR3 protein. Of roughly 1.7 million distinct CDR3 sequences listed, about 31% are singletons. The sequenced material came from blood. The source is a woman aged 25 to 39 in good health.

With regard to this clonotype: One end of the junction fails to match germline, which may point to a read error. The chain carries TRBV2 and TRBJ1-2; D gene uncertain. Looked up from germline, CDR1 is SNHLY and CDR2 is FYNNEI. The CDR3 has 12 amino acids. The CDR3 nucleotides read TGTGCCGGCATTCGCACCCCGGGTGGCCACACCTTC. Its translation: CAGIRTPGGHTF.

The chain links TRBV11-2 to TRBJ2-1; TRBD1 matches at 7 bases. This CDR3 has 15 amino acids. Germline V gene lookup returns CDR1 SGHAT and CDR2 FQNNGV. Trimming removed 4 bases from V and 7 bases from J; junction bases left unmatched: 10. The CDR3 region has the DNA TGTGCCAGCAGCTCACAAGACAGGGCGGTGAATGAGCAGTTCTTC. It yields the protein CASSSQDRAVNEQFF.

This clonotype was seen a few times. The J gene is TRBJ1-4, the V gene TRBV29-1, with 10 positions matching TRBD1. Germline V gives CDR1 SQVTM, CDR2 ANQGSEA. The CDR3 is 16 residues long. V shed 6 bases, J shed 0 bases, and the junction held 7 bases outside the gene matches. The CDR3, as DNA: TGCAGCGTCGTAATGGACAGGGGGTCAACTAATGAAAAACTGTTTTTT. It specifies CSVVMDRGSTNEKLFF.

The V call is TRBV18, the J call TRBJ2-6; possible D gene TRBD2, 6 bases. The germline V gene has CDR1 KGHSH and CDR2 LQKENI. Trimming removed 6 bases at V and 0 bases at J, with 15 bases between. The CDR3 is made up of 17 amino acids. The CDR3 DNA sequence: TGTGCCAGCTCCGGAGGAGGGTTAGTCTCTGGGGCCAACGTCCTGACTTTC. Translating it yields CASSGGGLVSGANVLTF.

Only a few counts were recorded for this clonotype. The CDR3 DNA follows: TGTGCCAGCCACGGGGGAGGGCATGAGCAGTACTTC. This encodes CASHGGGHEQYF. The chain combines TRBV7-9 with TRBJ2-5; 7 bases are shared with TRBD2. This CDR3 contains 12 residues. Germline CDR1 reads SEHNR; CDR2 reads FQNEAQ (reference sequence). V trimming: 8 bases; J trimming: 11 bases; junction bases outside the gene matches: 11.

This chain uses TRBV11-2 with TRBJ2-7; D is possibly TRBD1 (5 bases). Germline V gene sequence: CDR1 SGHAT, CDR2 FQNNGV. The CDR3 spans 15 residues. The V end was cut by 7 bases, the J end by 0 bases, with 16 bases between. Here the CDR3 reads CASTRWQGPSYEQYF. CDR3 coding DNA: TGTGCCAGCACCCGATGGCAGGGCCCCTCCTACGAGCAGTACTTC.